The 18 T cell receptor beta chains reported below all come from one sample, sequenced in a study of shared clonotypes between healthy human individuals. The repertoire was sequenced with immunoSEQ multiplex PCR; TCRdb's copy has only in-frame clones and lacks some. The sample lists 2.5 million or so clones; around 90% were seen once. Sequencing input: naive CD4+ T cells sorted from blood. Subset denoted: CD45RA+ positively selected. All receptors derive from a man aged 18 to 30 in good health.

The chain employs TRBV10-3 and TRBJ2-7; maybe TRBD1 (6 bases). CDR1 is ENHRY, CDR2 SYGVKD, per germline. CDR3 length equals 15 residues. Trimming left V 10 bases short and J 4 bases short, with 23 bases between. The CDR3 bases are TGTGCCACCCAGCCCCAGACAGGAGAACGGTACGAGCAGTACTTC. It codes for CATQPQTGERYEQYF.

V gene TRBV9 combines with J gene TRBJ2-7; 10 bases are a match to TRBD1. CDR1 is SGDLS, CDR2 YYNGEE, per germline. V was clipped by 7 bases and J by 2 bases; unmatched bases: 3. This CDR3 is built from 13 residues. This CDR3 is CASGTGVTYEQYF. The CDR3 DNA sequence: TGTGCCAGCGGGACAGGGGTCACCTACGAGCAGTACTTC.

This clone was recorded only once. The chain is built from TRBV10-3 and TRBJ2-3; 9 positions agree with TRBD2. V was pared by 4 bases and J by 2 bases, with 4 bases of the junction left unmatched. The germline V gene encodes CDR1 ENHRY and CDR2 SYGVKD. The CDR3 loop spans 15 amino acids. The CDR3 nucleotides read TGTGCCATCAGTGTAGCGGGAGCTTACACAGATACGCAGTATTTT. Its protein is CAISVAGAYTDTQYF.

The chain couples TRBV7-9 to TRBJ2-3; D is possibly TRBD2 (6 bases). This CDR3 has 13 residues. CDR1 SEHNR and CDR2 FQNEAQ come from the germline V gene (reference sequence). V lost 6 bases to trimming and J lost 7 bases, with 14 bases between them. CDR3 sequence reads: CASSSTSINTQYF. In DNA form, the CDR3 reads TGTGCCAGCAGTTCTACTAGCATAAATACGCAGTATTTT.

This rearrangement joins TRBV18 to TRBJ2-2; TRBD1 matches 10 bases. V lost 1 base to trimming and J lost 3 bases; unmatched junction nucleotides: 8. From germline, CDR1 is KGHSH and CDR2 LQKENI. The CDR3 spans 18 residues. The CDR3 protein is CASSPLGGTGVDTGELFF. The CDR3 nucleotides read TGTGCCAGCTCACCACTCGGCGGGACAGGGGTGGACACCGGGGAGCTGTTTTTT. Filled out from reference TRBV18 and TRBJ2-2, the complete variable domain reads NAGVMQNPRHLVRRRGQEARLRCSPMKGHSHVYWYRQLPEEGLKFMVYLQKENIIDESGMPKERFSAEFPKEGPSILRIQQVVRGDSAAYFCASSPLGGTGVDTGELFFGEGSRLTVL.

In regard to this clone: The sample contains more than one DNA sequence encoding this CDR3. The CDR3 region has the DNA TGTGCCAGCTCACCACAACAGACCACCGGGGAGCTGTTTTTT. It is translated as CASSPQQTTGELFF. The genes are TRBV18 and TRBJ2-2; D uncertain. The germline V and J ends were trimmed by 1 base and 4 bases, with 7 bases remaining between them. Germline V lookup: CDR1 KGHSH, CDR2 LQKENI. CDR3 size: 14 residues.

The rearrangement links TRBV11-2 to TRBJ1-1; tentatively, D is TRBD1 (6 bases). Germline V CDR1 and CDR2: SGHAT, FQNNGV. The ends were cut back, 1 base at V and 10 bases at J, with 16 bases in the middle. The CDR3 spans 14 residues. As DNA, the CDR3 is TGTGCCAGCAGCTTAGGGGGGCAGGGGCTCCCAGCTTTCTTT. Translated: CASSLGGQGLPAFF.

The chain uses TRBV4-3 and TRBJ2-1; D not resolved. The CDR3 covers 18 residues. V dropped 0 bases and J dropped 0 bases, with 15 bases sitting between them. Per germline, CDR1 LGHNA and CDR2 YSLEER. The CDR3 bases are TGCGCCAGCAGCCAAGAGCGCGGAGTCAAGAGCTCCTACAATGAGCAGTTCTTC. It encodes CASSQERGVKSSYNEQFF.

With regard to this clone: This sample also contains other DNA sequences that code for the same CDR3. Here the CDR3 reads CASSSSTDTQYF. CDR3 bases: TGTGCCAGCAGCTCCAGCACAGATACGCAGTATTTT. The rearrangement joins TRBV2 to TRBJ2-3; D is unresolved. V was cut by 6 bases and J by 0 bases, with 4 bases left in between. CDR1 SNHLY and CDR2 FYNNEI come from the germline V gene. This CDR3 spans 12 amino acids.

The rearrangement uses TRBV11-3 and TRBJ2-6, with a possible D match to TRBD1 (5 bases). CDR3 length equals 16 residues. The V end was cut by 5 bases, the J end by 0 bases, with 11 bases between. Per germline, CDR1 SGHNT and CDR2 YENEEA. The CDR3: CASSPTDSSGANVLTF. DNA of the CDR3: TGTGCCAGCAGCCCTACCGACAGCTCTGGGGCCAACGTCCTGACTTTC.

In regard to this clone: Other DNA sequences in this sample translate to the same CDR3. The chain employs TRBV9 and TRBJ2-2, with D possibly being TRBD1 (5 bases). CDR3 length: 14 amino acids. V gave up 3 bases and J gave up 3 bases, with 9 bases separating them. The germline gives CDR1 SGDLS, CDR2 YYNGEE. CDR3: CASSETGYTGELFF. The CDR3 DNA is TGTGCCAGCAGCGAAACAGGATACACCGGGGAGCTGTTTTTT.

V usage is TRBV7-2 and J usage is TRBJ1-2; a weak D match, TRBD1 (5 bases). This CDR3 contains 15 residues. Trimming shortened V by 4 bases and J by 0 bases, and 12 bases separated the two germline ends. The V gene's germline CDR1 is SGHTA and CDR2 FQGNSA. In nucleotides, the CDR3 is TGTGCCAGCAGCTCGTGGACACCGGCTAACTATGGCTACACCTTC. Its translation is CASSSWTPANYGYTF.

The chain carries TRBV28 and TRBJ2-7; either TRBD1 or TRBD2 may supply D (6 bases each). The germline CDR1 and CDR2 sequences are MDHEN and SYDVKM. There are 14 residues in the CDR3. V was clipped by 7 bases and J by 2 bases, with 15 bases between them. CDR3: CASTIGGGTYEQYF. CDR3 nucleotides: TGTGCCAGCACCATCGGAGGGGGAACCTACGAGCAGTACTTC.

The chain combines TRBV5-1 with TRBJ1-2; 7 bases agree with TRBD1. The germline V gene encodes CDR1 SGHRS and CDR2 YFSETQ. This CDR3 has 17 amino acids. V shed 4 bases and J 0 bases; nucleotides not matched to a gene: 12. The CDR3 DNA reads TGCGCCAGCAGCCTAACCGGGACAGTAAGATCTAACTATGGCTACACCTTC. Translating gives CASSLTGTVRSNYGYTF.

This chain uses TRBV27 with TRBJ1-1; tentatively, D is TRBD1 (6 bases). V was cut by 2 bases and J by 4 bases, with 14 bases left in between. CDR1 and CDR2 from the germline V gene are MNHEY and SMNVEV (reference sequence). This CDR3 has 15 residues. CDR3 nucleotides: TGTGCCAGCAGTTTAGGGGTGGGGGGGGCCACTGAAGCTTTCTTT. Translating it yields CASSLGVGGATEAFF.

V gene TRBV11-2 combines with J gene TRBJ2-7, with 8 bases that match TRBD1. Germline CDR1 reads SGHAT; CDR2 reads FQNNGV. The CDR3 length is 16 residues. Germline trimming cut 5 bases from V and 2 bases from J; bases unmatched to any gene: 11. For the CDR3, the DNA is TGTGCCAGCAGCGCGGCCTCCGGGACAGGACCCTACGAGCAGTACTTC. Translating gives CASSAASGTGPYEQYF.

The chain recombines TRBV14 with TRBJ1-2, with D unresolved. The CDR3 spans 13 residues. The V gene's germline CDR1 is SGHDN and CDR2 FVKESK. The ends were cut back, 0 bases at V and 5 bases at J, with 7 bases in the middle. CDR3 DNA: TGTGCCAGCAGCCAAGAAAGGACTTATGGCTACACCTTC. Its protein product is CASSQERTYGYTF.

This chain links TRBV7-2 with TRBJ2-7; a possible D gene is TRBD2 (6 bases). V lost 2 bases and J lost 4, with 15 bases in between. In germline, CDR1 is SGHTA, CDR2 FQGNSA. The CDR3 is made up of 15 amino acids. CDR3 residues: CASSLSRDSIYEQYF. CDR3 bases: TGTGCCAGCAGCTTATCGCGGGACTCCATATACGAGCAGTACTTC.